Below, 17 T cell receptor beta chains from the same sample are listed, as sequenced in a study of blood T cell repertoires in COVID-19. Data came from immunoSEQ multiplex PCR; TCRdb stores just in-frame clones and leaves some out. The table records around 67,000 clones, 81% of them present only once. The sequenced sample was peripheral blood. Receptors originate from a human donor in a cohort sampled during active COVID-19.

As concerns this clone: This may be a read error: a much more frequent sequence differs by one nucleotide. V and J are TRBV6-5 and TRBJ1-2, with 10 bases aligning to TRBD1. From germline, CDR1 is MNHEY and CDR2 SVGAGI. This CDR3 has 16 amino acids. J gave up 4 bases and V 2 bases, and 7 bases lay outside the gene matches. The CDR3 region has the DNA TGTGCCAGCAGTTACGCCCGGACAGGGGGAGGCTATGGCTACACCTTC. This encodes CASSYARTGGGYGYTF.

The genes are TRBV4-1 and TRBJ2-7, with a weak D call TRBD2 (5 bases). The ends were cut back, 1 base at V and 2 bases at J, with 9 bases in the middle. The CDR3 runs to 14 residues. Germline loops: CDR1 MGHRA, CDR2 YSYEKL. The CDR3 nucleotides are TGCGCCAGCAGCCAAGTCCTGGGAGCCTACGAGCAGTACTTC. Amino acid sequence: CASSQVLGAYEQYF.

The table lists this clone with a few counts. The same CDR3 arises from other DNA sequences in this sample as well. The chain carries TRBV19 and TRBJ1-1; 8 nucleotides line up with TRBD1. Germline-derived CDR1 and CDR2 are LNHDA and SQIVND (reference sequence). V was pared by 7 bases and J by 5 bases, with 9 bases of the junction left unmatched. The CDR3 contains 14 residues. The CDR3 region is CASTSRGRGTEAFF. As DNA, the CDR3 is TGTGCCAGTACCTCCAGGGGGCGGGGAACTGAAGCTTTCTTT.

The genes are TRBV4-3 and TRBJ2-1; 8 bases agree with TRBD1. The CDR3 is 17 amino acids. CDR1 LGHNA and CDR2 YSLEER come from the germline V gene. The V gene end was trimmed by 0 bases and the J gene end by 4 bases; junction bases not matched to a gene: 8. The CDR3 bases are TGCGCCAGCAGCCAAGATTTAGACAGGGGAATATACAATGAGCAGTTCTTC. It translates to CASSQDLDRGIYNEQFF.

This chain connects TRBV28 to TRBJ1-5; 7 positions match TRBD1. The CDR3 is 14 amino acids. From germline, CDR1 is MDHEN and CDR2 SYDVKM. Losses at the gene ends were 5 bases for V and 5 bases for J; bases not matched to a gene: 6. Here the CDR3 DNA reads TGTGCCAGCAGTCTCCGGGACAGTTATCAGCCCCAGCATTTT. Translating it yields CASSLRDSYQPQHF.

This clone has just one count. The CDR3, as DNA: TGTGCCAGCAGTTTTCGCGGAACGGACTATGGCTACACCTTC. It specifies CASSFRGTDYGYTF. The J gene is TRBJ1-2, the V gene TRBV28; D is uncertain. The germline CDR1 and CDR2 sequences are MDHEN and SYDVKM. Trimming shortened V by 3 bases and J by 3 bases, and 11 bases separated the two germline ends. This CDR3 is 14 amino acids long.

The rearrangement links TRBV2 to TRBJ2-2; 13 bases map to TRBD2. Germline V gene sequence: CDR1 SNHLY, CDR2 FYNNEI. V was clipped by 3 bases and J by 5 bases; unmatched bases: 0. The CDR3 totals 15 residues. CDR3 in DNA: TGTGCCAGCAGTGAGACTAGCGGGAGGACCGGGGAGCTGTTTTTT. This sequence encodes CASSETSGRTGELFF.

This clone was recorded a few times. This chain connects TRBV3-1 (or the pseudogene TRBV3-2) to TRBJ1-1; D is unresolved. The CDR3 length is 13 residues. Germline V gives CDR1 LGHDT, CDR2 YNNKEL (reference sequence). V lost 1 base to trimming and J lost 8 bases, with 11 bases between them. The CDR3 reads CASSQGLTVEAFF. The CDR3 region has the DNA TGTGCCAGCAGCCAAGGCCTTACAGTGGAAGCTTTCTTT.

CDR3 DNA: TGCGCCAGCAGCCAAGACGCCTCCGGGGTCTATGGCTACACCTTC. Protein: CASSQDASGVYGYTF. The genes are TRBV4-1 and TRBJ1-2; D ambiguous. The germline gives CDR1 MGHRA, CDR2 YSYEKL. CDR3 size: 15 residues. The germline V and J ends were trimmed by 0 bases and 4 bases, with 12 bases remaining between them.

V usage is TRBV15 and J usage is TRBJ1-1; a possible D gene is TRBD1 (6 bases). CDR3 length equals 15 residues. Germline lookup yields CDR1 LNHNV and CDR2 YYDKDF (reference sequence). V dropped 5 bases and J dropped 3 bases, with 16 bases sitting between them. This chain's CDR3 is CATSGTQGYDTEAFF. The CDR3 bases are TGTGCCACCAGCGGAACCCAGGGGTACGACACTGAAGCTTTCTTT.

The rearrangement links TRBV5-1 to TRBJ2-5; 11 bases line up with TRBD2. The CDR3 loop spans 19 amino acids. Germline CDR1 is SGHRS and CDR2 is YFSETQ. The trim removed 4 bases at V and 5 bases at J, leaving 19 bases unmatched. The CDR3 region is CASSDQTPGLAVSWETQYF. CDR3 DNA sequence: TGCGCCAGCAGCGACCAAACCCCGGGACTAGCGGTGTCTTGGGAGACCCAGTACTTC.

This clone was seen a few times. V is TRBV5-6 and J is TRBJ2-1, with a weak D call TRBD2 (6 bases). The length of the CDR3 is 14 residues. Trimming took 4 bases from V and 8 from J, leaving 16 bases between them. The germline V gene has CDR1 SGHDT and CDR2 YYEEEE. The CDR3 here is CASSRREYPHEQFF. In nucleotides, the CDR3 is TGTGCCAGCAGCCGCCGGGAGTACCCCCATGAGCAGTTCTTC. The full variable domain, its missing parts supplied by reference TRBV5-6 and TRBJ2-1, is DAGVTQSPTHLIKTRGQQVTLRCSPKSGHDTVSWYQQALGQGPQFIFQYYEEEERQRGNFPDRFSGHQFPNYSSELNVNALLLGDSALYLCASSRREYPHEQFFGPGTRLTVL.

This clone is termed medium-sized. This chain uses TRBV4-3 with TRBJ2-7; 11 bases align to TRBD1. The CDR3 runs to 15 residues. After removal of 0 bases from V and 5 bases from J, the junction contained 3 bases not matched to a gene. The V gene's germline CDR1 is LGHNA and CDR2 YSLEER. This chain's CDR3 is CASSQEGQGAHEQYF. The DNA of the CDR3 is TGCGCCAGCAGCCAAGAAGGACAGGGGGCCCACGAGCAGTACTTC.

The chain is built from TRBV5-6 and TRBJ2-4; 13 nucleotides align to TRBD2. Germline loops: CDR1 SGHDT, CDR2 YYEEEE. The trim removed 3 bases at V and 4 bases at J, leaving 7 bases unmatched. The CDR3 is 17 amino acids. The CDR3 nucleotides are TGTGCCAGCAGCTGGACTAGCGGGAGCGGAGGAAAAAACATTCAGTACTTC. Its protein product is CASSWTSGSGGKNIQYF. The variable domain in full, completed from reference TRBV5-6 and TRBJ2-4, reads DAGVTQSPTHLIKTRGQQVTLRCSPKSGHDTVSWYQQALGQGPQFIFQYYEEEERQRGNFPDRFSGHQFPNYSSELNVNALLLGDSALYLCASSWTSGSGGKNIQYFGAGTRLSVL.

The chain couples TRBV28 to TRBJ2-4; 12 nucleotides agree with TRBD1. The CDR3 length is 14 residues. Germline loops: CDR1 MDHEN, CDR2 SYDVKM. V trimming: 11 bases; J trimming: 9 bases; junction bases outside the gene matches: 11. In DNA, the CDR3 is TGTGCCTCCCTTGGGACAGGGGGCGGAGGCATTCAGTACTTC. Translated, it gives CASLGTGGGGIQYF.

This clone was seen more than once but under ten times. Other DNA sequences in the same sample also yield this CDR3. The chain recombines TRBV28 with TRBJ1-1; 7 nucleotides align to TRBD1. V dropped 6 bases and J dropped 4; count of bases not matched to a gene: 8. The CDR3 length is 14 residues. Per germline, CDR1 MDHEN and CDR2 SYDVKM. The CDR3 loop is CASSPPGGGTEAFF. CDR3 coding DNA: TGTGCCAGCAGCCCCCCAGGGGGAGGCACTGAAGCTTTCTTT.

This chain joins TRBV7-9 and TRBJ2-5, with 12 nucleotides matching TRBD2. V trimming: 5 bases; J trimming: 5 bases; junction bases outside the gene matches: 9. There are 16 residues in the CDR3. Germline loops: CDR1 SEHNR, CDR2 FQNEAQ (reference sequence). The chain's CDR3 is CASSPPRLAGAETQYF. Written as DNA, the CDR3 is TGTGCCAGCAGCCCCCCTCGACTAGCGGGAGCCGAGACCCAGTACTTC.